Here is one T cell receptor (beta chain) with its context. Use of 60 Vbeta and 13 Jbeta primers characterized the PCR. Measured with immunoSEQ multiplex PCR; TCRdb has only the in-frame clones, and not every one. The profile shows some 100,000 clones, approximately 80% of them singletons. The sample is drawn from a study of cytomegalovirus exposure and HLA in healthy donors. Deletions cut 0 bases from V and 2 bases from J, with 12 bases between. The CDR3 totals 15 residues. Germline assignment: CDR1 SGDLS and CDR2 YYNGEE. Sequences were obtained from PBMCs. This clonotype originated in a man aged 40-50 years in good health and CMV-seropositive. The chain employs TRBV9 and TRBJ2-7; weak D call: TRBD1 (6 bases). This CDR3 is CASSVGWGLTYEQYF. In DNA, the CDR3 is TGTGCCAGCAGCGTAGGCTGGGGGCTAACCTACGAGCAGTACTTC.